A selection of T cell receptor beta chains follows, all from one sample in a study of T cell responses to AZD1222 COVID-19 vaccine. The data were produced by immunoSEQ multiplex PCR, yet TCRdb's version contains in-frame clones alone and is incomplete. Of approximately 100,000 clones in the sample, approximately 90% were seen once. Specimen: peripheral blood, collected on day 0 of AZD1222 vaccination. The receptors were sampled from an adult in good health. The CDR3 runs from the conserved cysteine through the conserved F or W. A D gene is named only where the DNA matches it firmly. Size tells how often a clone was seen (once, few, many) or the class of an expanded clone, and some rows leave it out.

V	size	J	D	DNA	CDR3
TRBV4-1	.	TRBJ1-5	.	TGCGCCAGCAGCCAAGAAACAGATAGCAATCAGCCCCAGCATTTT	CASSQETDSNQPQHF
TRBV28	.	TRBJ2-3	.	TGTGCCAGCCAACGGCAGGGGACACCAACAGATACGCAGTATTTT	CASQRQGTPTDTQYF
TRBV3-1/TRBV3-2	.	TRBJ2-7	.	TGTGCCAGCAGCGCCCCTGGCGAGCAGTACTTC	CASSAPGEQYF
TRBV28	.	TRBJ2-3	.	TGTGCCAGCAGCCAGGACCGAGATACGCAGTATTTT	CASSQDRDTQYF
TRBV7-8	.	TRBJ2-1	TRBD2	TGTGCCAGCAGCCTCGGGACTAGCGGGGAGGGGAGCTCCTACAATGAGCAGTTCTTC	CASSLGTSGEGSSYNEQFF
TRBV11-3	once	TRBJ1-2	.	TGTGCCAGCAGCACCCTCCTCCTGCCGCTCGATGGCTACACCTTC	CASSTLLLPLDGYTF
TRBV6-5	.	TRBJ1-1	TRBD1	TGTGCCAGCAAGGGGACAGGGGTTCCGAACACTGAAGCTTTCTTT	CASKGTGVPNTEAFF
TRBV25-1	.	TRBJ1-2	TRBD1	TGTGCCAGCCGCGACAGGGTGAGCTATGGCTACACCTTC	CASRDRVSYGYTF
TRBV5-1	.	TRBJ1-1	TRBD1	TGCGCCAGCAGCTTGGGAACGGACAGGGTCTATGCTGAAGCTTTCTTT	CASSLGTDRVYAEAFF
TRBV6-2/TRBV6-3	.	TRBJ1-5	TRBD1	TGTGCCAGCAGTTCCGAACAGGGGACGAACCAGCCCCAGCATTTT	CASSSEQGTNQPQHF
TRBV6-2/TRBV6-3	.	TRBJ1-1	TRBD1	TGTGCCAGCAGTTACCTCTGGACAGGGGGGTTCAGTGCTGAAGCTTTCTTT	CASSYLWTGGFSAEAFF
TRBV27	.	TRBJ2-7	TRBD1	TGTGCCAGCAGTGGGACAGGAACGTACGAGCAGTACTTC	CASSGTGTYEQYF
TRBV28	.	TRBJ2-5	.	TGTGCCAGCAGTTTCGCTTATTTAAAGGCAGAAAAAGAGACCCAGTACTTC	CASSFAYLKAEKETQYF
TRBV3-1/TRBV3-2	.	TRBJ1-4	TRBD1	TGTGCCAGCAGCCGCGGGGGACAGGGCTTCGAAAAACTGTTTTTT	CASSRGGQGFEKLFF
TRBV11-3	.	TRBJ2-3	TRBD2	TGTGCCAGCAGCTCCCGGACTAGCCCCACAGATACGCAGTATTTT	CASSSRTSPTDTQYF
TRBV19	.	TRBJ2-3	TRBD2	TGTGCCAGTAAGCTCCTAGCGGGTACTGCCCCAAGTGGCACAGATACGCAGTATTTT	CASKLLAGTAPSGTDTQYF
TRBV12-2	.	TRBJ1-5	.	TGTGCAAGTCGCTCCCACGACAGGGGGGATTTTATTAGCAATCAGCCCCAGCATTTT	CASRSHDRGDFISNQPQHF
TRBV7-2	.	TRBJ1-1	.	TGTGCCAGCAGCTTAGTGCCCAAATACACTGAAGCTTTCTTT	CASSLVPKYTEAFF
TRBV7-7	.	TRBJ2-2	.	TGTGCCAGCAGCCCGCACAGGGTGGCGAACACCGGGGAGCTGTTTTTT	CASSPHRVANTGELFF
TRBV6-2/TRBV6-3	.	TRBJ1-1	.	TGTGCCAGCAGTTACCCTCCCGACAGATGGAGGGAAGCTTTCTTT	CASSYPPDRWREAFF
TRBV21-1	.	TRBJ2-7	.	TGTGCCAGCAGCTCTCGGACAGGGGGGTACTTC	CASSSRTGGYF
TRBV6-1	.	TRBJ1-6	.	TGTGCCAGCAGTGAAGCGGCTAACCTCTATAATTCACCCCTCCACTTT	CASSEAANLYNSPLHF
TRBV10-3	.	TRBJ1-1	TRBD1	TGTGCCATCGGCGGACAGGGTCGGGACACTGAAGCTTTCTTT	CAIGGQGRDTEAFF
TRBV12-3/TRBV12-4	.	TRBJ2-1	.	TGTGCCAGCAGTACGTACAATGAGCAGTTCTTC	CASSTYNEQFF
TRBV6-5	.	TRBJ1-5	TRBD1	TGTGCCAGCAGTCGAGGACAGGGGTTTAAGCCCCAGCATTTT	CASSRGQGFKPQHF
TRBV7-9	.	TRBJ2-1	.	TGTGCCAGCAGCTTGTTGGCGGGGTCATACAATGAGCAGTTCTTC	CASSLLAGSYNEQFF
TRBV6-2/TRBV6-3	few	TRBJ1-5	.	TGTGCCAGCAGTACCTCAGGGTGGAGCAATCAGCCCCAGCATTTT	CASSTSGWSNQPQHF
TRBV5-1	.	TRBJ2-3	.	TGCGCCAGCAGCTTGGGCCAGGGGATCACAGATACGCAGTATTTT	CASSLGQGITDTQYF
TRBV19	.	TRBJ1-4	TRBD1	TGTGCCAGTAGGACCGGGACAGGGGATGAAAAACTGTTTTTT	CASRTGTGDEKLFF
TRBV5-1	.	TRBJ2-2	.	TGCGCCAGCAGCCCCCCGGGGAGGGGGCGCACCGGGGAGCTGTTTTTT	CASSPPGRGRTGELFF
TRBV7-3	.	TRBJ2-2	TRBD1	TGTGCCAGCAGCTTAGGAACAGGGGCTGTGCTGTTTTTT	CASSLGTGAVLFF
TRBV30	.	TRBJ2-4	TRBD1	TGTGCCTGGAGTGTAGAAGAGGGACAGGGGGCGAGATTAAGCCCGGGGAAAAACATTCAGTACTTC	CAWSVEEGQGARLSPGKNIQYF
TRBV6-5	few	TRBJ1-6	.	TGTGCCAGCAGCAATGCCCATAATTCACCCCTCCACTTT	CASSNAHNSPLHF
TRBV11-1	few	TRBJ2-3	.	TGTGCCAGCAGCACCATCCCGAGCACAGATACGCAGTATTTT	CASSTIPSTDTQYF
TRBV2	.	TRBJ1-2	TRBD1	TGTGCCAGCAGGGGGACAGGGCATGGCTACACCTTC	CASRGTGHGYTF
TRBV7-3	.	TRBJ1-1	.	TGTGCCAGCAGCTTACGCCCTGGACAGAAGAACACTGAAGCTTTCTTT	CASSLRPGQKNTEAFF
TRBV29-1	.	TRBJ1-5	.	TGCAGCGTCCTCATTGGACGGGACGGGGACCAGCATTTT	CSVLIGRDGDQHF
TRBV18	.	TRBJ1-2	TRBD1	TGTGCCAGCTCATCCTCGACAGGGGGCTACACCTTC	CASSSSTGGYTF
TRBV9	.	TRBJ2-1	TRBD2	TGTGCCAGCAGCGTAGATCTAGCGGGGGGACTAAGGAGCGAGCAGTTCTTC	CASSVDLAGGLRSEQFF
TRBV24-1	.	TRBJ2-5	.	TGTGCCACCAGTGATTTGTGGGAGACCCAGTACTTC	CATSDLWETQYF
TRBV4-1	few	TRBJ2-2	.	TGCGCCAGCAGCCGCAGTGGAGAAGGGAACACCGGGGAGCTGTTTTTT	CASSRSGEGNTGELFF
TRBV4-1	.	TRBJ2-1	.	TGCGCCAGCAGCCCCCCGGGAGTCCTCTACAATGAGCAGTTCTTC	CASSPPGVLYNEQFF
TRBV10-2	few	TRBJ2-7	TRBD1	TGCGCCAGCAGTGAGTCCGGCGGGACAGGTTCCTACGAGCAGTACTTC	CASSESGGTGSYEQYF
TRBV7-5	.	TRBJ1-5	.	TGTGTCAGAAGCTTAGGGAGTTGGGGGGGTAGCAATCAGCCCCAGCATTTT	CVRSLGSWGGSNQPQHF
TRBV11-1	few	TRBJ1-5	TRBD1	TGTGCCAGCGGACAGGGAGGCAATCAGCCCCAGCATTTT	CASGQGGNQPQHF
TRBV9	once	TRBJ1-2	.	TGTGCCAGCAGCGTAGGGTTGCAGCCGTGGGGCTACACCTTC	CASSVGLQPWGYTF
TRBV12-3/TRBV12-4	.	TRBJ1-1	.	TGTGCCACCTCCGAGAATACTGAAGCTTTCTTT	CATSENTEAFF
TRBV6-5	once	TRBJ1-1	TRBD1	TGTGCCAGCAGCCGACAGGGGGGGAACACTGAAGCTTTCTTT	CASSRQGGNTEAFF
TRBV2	.	TRBJ1-5	TRBD1	TGTGCCAGCAGTGACCACCCGGGGACAGGGGGTCGGCGGCCCCAGCATTTT	CASSDHPGTGGRRPQHF
TRBV6-5	.	TRBJ1-1	.	TGTGCCAGCAGTTACAATCCGGTGAACACTGAAGCTTTCTTT	CASSYNPVNTEAFF
TRBV12-3/TRBV12-4	.	TRBJ1-6	.	TGTGCCAGCAGTTCTGGTGGCGCACCCCTCCACTTT	CASSSGGAPLHF
TRBV5-4	.	TRBJ1-1	.	TGTGCCAGCAACACCGGGGGAGGGTTGACTGAAGCTTTCTTT	CASNTGGGLTEAFF
TRBV7-6	.	TRBJ1-2	.	TGTGCCAGCAGCCCGCTGGCCACCTCTAACTATGGCTACACCTTC	CASSPLATSNYGYTF